The 30 T cell receptor beta chains listed next were all sequenced from one sample in a study of cytomegalovirus exposure and HLA in healthy donors. Data came from immunoSEQ multiplex PCR; TCRdb stores just in-frame clones and leaves some out. The sample shows 200,000 to 250,000 clones, around 78% of them seen only once. Material: PBMCs. These TCRs come from a woman younger than 30 in good health and CMV-seronegative.

The chain recombines TRBV19 with TRBJ1-5; D is unresolved. Germline assignment: CDR1 LNHDA and CDR2 SQIVND (reference sequence). This CDR3 region has 15 residues. The V and J ends lost 1 base and 6 bases respectively, with 13 bases between them. CDR3 residues: CASSIVGGLGQPQHF. The CDR3 DNA reads TGTGCCAGTAGTATAGTAGGTGGTCTCGGTCAGCCCCAGCATTTT.

This chain connects TRBV5-1 to TRBJ1-3, with D hard to call. The CDR3 length is 14 residues. Trimming stripped 0 bases from V and 1 base from J, with 5 bases between. CDR1 SGHRS and CDR2 YFSETQ come from the germline V gene. The CDR3 sequence is CASSLEASGNTIYF. DNA of the CDR3: TGCGCCAGCAGCTTGGAAGCGTCTGGAAACACCATATATTTT. The complete variable domain, with remaining parts taken from reference TRBV5-1 and TRBJ1-3, reads KAGVTQTPRYLIKTRGQQVTLSCSPISGHRSVSWYQQTPGQGLQFLFEYFSETQRNKGNFPGRFSGRQFSNSRSEMNVSTLELGDSALYLCASSLEASGNTIYFGEGSWLTVV.

This chain connects TRBV11-2 to TRBJ2-3; D might be TRBD2 (7 bases). CDR1 is SGHAT, CDR2 FQNNGV, per germline. V lost 5 bases and J 6 bases, leaving 18 bases between the germline ends. The CDR3 length is 15 residues. The CDR3 DNA reads TGTGCCAGCAGCCGGACGGGGGGCGCAGGGGATACGCAGTATTTT. This sequence encodes CASSRTGGAGDTQYF.

This chain connects TRBV7-8 to TRBJ1-5; 7 nucleotides match TRBD1. The CDR3 has 14 amino acids. V was clipped by 3 bases and J by 5 bases; unmatched bases: 4. CDR1 is SGHVS, CDR2 FQNEAQ, per germline. The CDR3 sequence: CASSLGQTYQPQHF. The CDR3, as DNA: TGTGCCAGCAGCTTGGGACAGACATATCAGCCCCAGCATTTT.

The sample holds a few counts of this clone. The rearrangement uses TRBV2 and TRBJ2-7; D may be TRBD2 (6 bases). The CDR3 has 12 amino acids. V gave up 11 bases and J gave up 0 bases, with 11 bases separating them. Germline CDR1 is SNHLY and CDR2 is FYNNEI. Here the CDR3 DNA reads TGTGCCTCTGGGGGGAGCTCCTACGAGCAGTACTTC. Protein product: CASGGSSYEQYF.

The chain is built from TRBV27 and TRBJ1-5; D is ambiguous. Trimming took 0 bases from V and 7 from J, leaving 13 bases between them. The CDR3 totals 15 residues. CDR1 is MNHEY, CDR2 SMNVEV, per germline (reference sequence). The CDR3 spells CASSLSPRNEQPQHF. The CDR3 nucleotides are TGTGCCAGCAGTTTATCCCCGAGGAATGAGCAGCCCCAGCATTTT.

This chain links TRBV2 with TRBJ2-7; TRBD1 matches at 8 bases. Germline V gene data show CDR1 as SNHLY and CDR2 as FYNNEI. The CDR3 extends over 14 amino acids. Germline trimming cut 7 bases from V and 2 bases from J; bases unmatched to any gene: 7. CDR3 residues: CASKQGDGTYEQYF. As DNA, the CDR3 is TGTGCCAGCAAACAGGGGGACGGAACCTACGAGCAGTACTTC.

DNA for the CDR3: TGTGCCAGCAGTTCGGGACCCCTCAACTATGGCTACACCTTC. Translating it yields CASSSGPLNYGYTF. The rearrangement links TRBV27 to TRBJ1-2; weak D call: TRBD1 (5 bases). Germline loops: CDR1 MNHEY, CDR2 SMNVEV (reference sequence). V was trimmed by 4 bases and J by 2 bases, leaving 11 bases between them. The CDR3 is made up of 14 amino acids.

This clone was counted between two and nine times. The chain carries TRBV20-1 and TRBJ1-2; D gene ambiguous. The CDR3 contains 11 residues. Germline loops: CDR1 DFQATT, CDR2 SNEGSKA (reference sequence). Trimming cost V 6 bases and J 8 bases, with 13 bases left between them. The CDR3 DNA is TGCAGTGCCACGACCAGGCGGGGCTACACCTTC. It encodes CSATTRRGYTF.

This rearrangement joins TRBV27 to TRBJ2-4; 11 positions agree with TRBD2. The CDR3 runs 17 residues. The V segment lost 6 bases and the J segment 6 bases; nucleotides outside the gene matches: 13. Per germline, CDR1 MNHEY and CDR2 SMNVEV (reference sequence). CDR3 nucleotide sequence: TGTGCCAGCAGGGCGATTAGCGGGAGGGCCGAGTTAAACATTCAGTACTTC. It translates to CASRAISGRAELNIQYF.

This clone was picked up a small number of times. The V call is TRBV5-4, the J call TRBJ2-2; 9 nucleotides line up with TRBD1. The ends lost 2 bases at V and 6 bases at J; junction bases unmatched: 5. CDR1 and CDR2 (germline): SGHNT, YYREEE (reference sequence). The CDR3 sequence is 15 residues long. This chain's CDR3 is CASSFWDRAPGELFF. CDR3 bases: TGTGCCAGCAGCTTCTGGGACAGGGCCCCCGGGGAGCTGTTTTTT.

The rearrangement joins TRBV6-5 to TRBJ1-2, with 9 bases that match TRBD1. The CDR3 length is 16 residues. V trimming: 4 bases; J trimming: 7 bases; junction bases outside the gene matches: 13. CDR1 MNHEY and CDR2 SVGAGI come from the germline V gene. CDR3 DNA sequence: TGTGCCAGCAGTTCGTCGACAGGGGGTTTTCTCTCTGGCTACACCTTC. Residues: CASSSSTGGFLSGYTF.

V usage is TRBV7-8 and J usage is TRBJ2-1, with 8 nucleotides matching TRBD1. The trim removed 4 bases at V and 9 bases at J, leaving 5 bases unmatched. Germline-derived CDR1 and CDR2 are SGHVS and FQNEAQ. The CDR3 extends over 13 amino acids. The CDR3 nucleotides are TGTGCCAGCAGCTCCCAGGGGGCCGGTGAGCAGTTCTTC. The encoded protein is CASSSQGAGEQFF.

The chain employs TRBV7-6 and TRBJ1-1, with a possible D match to TRBD1 (5 bases). Per germline, CDR1 SGHVS and CDR2 FNYEAQ. The CDR3 has 17 residues. The V and J ends lost 1 base and 5 bases respectively, with 20 bases between them. The DNA of the CDR3 is TGTGCCAGCAGCTTAGAGTCGGGGCAGGGAGGAGGAACTGAAGCTTTCTTT. This sequence encodes CASSLESGQGGGTEAFF.

This rearrangement joins TRBV7-6 to TRBJ1-4, with 9 bases identical to TRBD1. The CDR3 spans 14 residues. Germline CDR1 and CDR2: SGHVS and FNYEAQ. V gave up 5 bases and J gave up 7 bases; unmatched junction bases: 5. This CDR3 is CASSITGGGEKLFF. CDR3 DNA: TGTGCCAGCAGCATCACAGGGGGCGGTGAAAAACTGTTTTTT.

The V and J genes are TRBV2 and TRBJ2-7; either TRBD1 or TRBD2 may fit D (5 bases each). Germline lookup yields CDR1 SNHLY and CDR2 FYNNEI. V lost 6 bases, J lost 3 bases, and 18 bases lay in between. The CDR3 totals 15 residues. This CDR3 is CASSEPTGAFYEQYF. The CDR3 region has the DNA TGTGCCAGCAGCGAGCCTACCGGGGCCTTCTACGAGCAGTACTTC.

The rearrangement links TRBV30 to TRBJ2-4; TRBD2 matches at 7 bases. The CDR3 contains 13 residues. Trimming at V came to 5 bases and at J to 6 bases, leaving 7 bases not matched to a gene. Per the germline V gene, CDR1 is GTSNPN and CDR2 is SVGIG (reference sequence). The CDR3 bases are TGTGCCTGGGCGGGAGCTCTGGTAAACATTCAGTACTTC. This sequence encodes CAWAGALVNIQYF.

This clone was picked up a small number of times. V is TRBV27 and J is TRBJ1-1; no reliable D call. V lost 6 bases and J 5 bases, leaving 10 bases between the germline ends. Germline V gives CDR1 MNHEY, CDR2 SMNVEV (reference sequence). CDR3 length equals 12 residues. The CDR3 here is CASRTERTEAFF. CDR3 sequence (DNA): TGTGCCAGCAGGACCGAGAGAACTGAAGCTTTCTTT.

The CDR3 sequence is CASSYSRPRIYGYTF. The CDR3 bases are TGTGCCAGTAGTTATTCCCGGCCGCGGATCTATGGCTACACCTTC. J is TRBJ1-2 and V is TRBV19; D remains ambiguous. In germline, CDR1 is LNHDA, CDR2 SQIVND (reference sequence). V lost 5 bases to trimming and J lost 4 bases, with 17 bases between them. The CDR3 length is 15 residues.

V usage is TRBV10-2 and J usage is TRBJ2-5; 11 nucleotides agree with TRBD2. Germline CDR1 reads WSHSY; CDR2 reads SAAADI. V was clipped by 0 bases and J by 2 bases; unmatched bases: 8. This CDR3 region has 18 residues. The CDR3 protein is CASSESVVGLAVQETQYF. The CDR3 DNA follows: TGCGCCAGCAGTGAGTCCGTGGTGGGACTAGCGGTACAAGAGACCCAGTACTTC.

V and J are TRBV2 and TRBJ2-1, with 8 bases identical to TRBD1. J lost 8 bases, V lost 10 bases, and 10 bases had no gene match. Germline CDR1 is SNHLY and CDR2 is FYNNEI. The CDR3 is made up of 13 amino acids. CDR3 in amino acids: CATSSDRVDEQFF. CDR3 bases: TGTGCCACGTCCTCGGACAGGGTCGATGAGCAGTTCTTC.

V usage is TRBV11-2 and J usage is TRBJ2-7, with D maybe TRBD2 (5 bases). The CDR3 loop spans 16 amino acids. The germline V and J ends were trimmed by 5 bases and 3 bases, with 20 bases remaining between them. Germline CDR1 and CDR2: SGHAT and FQNNGV. CDR3 DNA: TGTGCCAGCAGCCCACCCCAGCCCGGGGAGAACTACGAGCAGTACTTC. This translates into CASSPPQPGENYEQYF.

The J gene is TRBJ1-5, the V gene TRBV6-1; no definite D call. Trimming pared 8 bases from V and 1 base from J, leaving 9 bases between. Germline CDR1 MNHNS, CDR2 SASEGT. The CDR3 is 13 residues long. The chain's CDR3 is CASLHSSNQPQHF. CDR3 nucleotides: TGTGCCAGCCTCCATTCCAGCAATCAGCCCCAGCATTTT.

This chain links TRBV11-2 with TRBJ2-1, with 10 bases lining up with TRBD2. The CDR3 sequence is 15 residues long. CDR1 is SGHAT and CDR2 is FQNNGV in the germline V gene. V dropped 2 bases and J dropped 7; count of bases not matched to a gene: 5. The CDR3 bases are TGTGCCAGCAGCTTAAAGCTAGCGGGGGTGAATGAGCAGTTCTTC. It codes for CASSLKLAGVNEQFF.

The chain recombines TRBV6-5 with TRBJ2-3, with a possible D match to TRBD1 (6 bases). From germline, CDR1 is MNHEY and CDR2 SVGAGI. V was shortened by 5 bases and J by 0 bases, with 12 bases between the two germline ends. The CDR3 runs 15 residues. DNA for the CDR3: TGTGCCAGCAGTCAACAGGGTCTAAGCACAGATACGCAGTATTTT. As protein: CASSQQGLSTDTQYF.

This chain uses TRBV9 with TRBJ2-6; perhaps TRBD2 as D (5 bases). This CDR3 region has 16 residues. Germline CDR1 SGDLS, CDR2 YYNGEE. V was trimmed by 0 bases and J by 0 bases, leaving 7 bases between them. CDR3 DNA: TGTGCCAGCAGCGTAGGACGGGGCTCTGGGGCCAACGTCCTGACTTTC. It specifies CASSVGRGSGANVLTF.

V is TRBV5-4 and J is TRBJ1-2; maybe TRBD1 (5 bases). Germline assignment: CDR1 SGHNT and CDR2 YYREEE (reference sequence). Trimming pared 1 base from V and 2 bases from J, leaving 6 bases between. This CDR3 spans 13 amino acids. CDR3 region: CASSLRGNYGYTF. The CDR3 nucleotides read TGTGCCAGCAGCTTGAGGGGAAACTATGGCTACACCTTC.

V gene TRBV11-2 combines with J gene TRBJ1-5, with TRBD1 as a possible D gene (6 bases). V lost 4 bases and J 4 bases, leaving 8 bases between the germline ends. Germline V gene lookup returns CDR1 SGHAT and CDR2 FQNNGV. CDR3 length equals 13 residues. The CDR3 region is CASSSTGNQPQHF. The CDR3 bases are TGTGCCAGCAGCTCAACAGGGAATCAGCCCCAGCATTTT.

The gene calls are TRBV29-1 and TRBJ2-1, with TRBD1 matching over 8 bases. Trimming took 5 bases from V and 1 from J; bases not matched to a gene: 1. This CDR3 comprises 13 residues. In germline, CDR1 is SQVTM, CDR2 ANQGSEA. The CDR3 region has the DNA TGCAGCGTTAACAGGGGGTCCTACAATGAGCAGTTCTTC. As protein: CSVNRGSYNEQFF.

This clone was counted a few times. This chain joins TRBV7-8 and TRBJ2-5; 11 bases line up with TRBD2. The CDR3 contains 14 residues. The V gene's germline CDR1 is SGHVS and CDR2 FQNEAQ. With V trimmed by 7 bases and J by 5 bases, 6 bases remained unmatched. The CDR3 nucleotides are TGTGCCAGCACCACCCTAGCGGGAGGCGAGACCCAGTACTTC. It yields the protein CASTTLAGGETQYF.